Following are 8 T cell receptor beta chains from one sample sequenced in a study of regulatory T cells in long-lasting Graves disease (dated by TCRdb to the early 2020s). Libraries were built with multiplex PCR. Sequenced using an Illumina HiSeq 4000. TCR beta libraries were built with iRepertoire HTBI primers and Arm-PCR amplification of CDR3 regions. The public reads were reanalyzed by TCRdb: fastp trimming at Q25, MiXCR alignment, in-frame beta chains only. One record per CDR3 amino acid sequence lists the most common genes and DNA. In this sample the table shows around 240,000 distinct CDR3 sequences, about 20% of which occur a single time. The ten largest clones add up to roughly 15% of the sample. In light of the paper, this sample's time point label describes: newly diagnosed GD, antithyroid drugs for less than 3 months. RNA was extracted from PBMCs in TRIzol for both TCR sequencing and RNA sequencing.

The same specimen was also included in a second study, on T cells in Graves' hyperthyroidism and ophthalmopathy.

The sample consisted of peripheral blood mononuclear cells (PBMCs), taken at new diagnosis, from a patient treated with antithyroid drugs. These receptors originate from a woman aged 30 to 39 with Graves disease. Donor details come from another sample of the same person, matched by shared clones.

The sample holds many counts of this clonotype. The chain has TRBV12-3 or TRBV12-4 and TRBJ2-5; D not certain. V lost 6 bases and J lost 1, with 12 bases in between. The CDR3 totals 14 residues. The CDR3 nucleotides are TGTGCCAGCAGCTCGAGGCTGAGCCAAGAGACCCAGTACTTC. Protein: CASSSRLSQETQYF.

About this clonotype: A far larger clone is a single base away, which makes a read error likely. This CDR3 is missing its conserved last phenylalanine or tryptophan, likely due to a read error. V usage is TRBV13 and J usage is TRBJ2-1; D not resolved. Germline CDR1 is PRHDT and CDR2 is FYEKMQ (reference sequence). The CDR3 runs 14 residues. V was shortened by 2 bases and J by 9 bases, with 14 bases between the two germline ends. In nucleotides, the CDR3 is TGTGCCAGCAGCTTATCGTCGGGTGGCCGTGAGCAGTTCCTC. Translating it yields CASSLSSGGREQFL.

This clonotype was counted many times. In DNA form, the CDR3 reads TGTGCCAGTAGAAGGACGGCTCCTCCCTATGGCTACACCTTC. Its translation: CASRRTAPPYGYTF. The rearrangement uses TRBV19 and TRBJ1-2, with D unresolved. The CDR3 totals 14 residues. V was trimmed by 6 bases and J by 4 bases, leaving 15 bases between them. Looked up from germline, CDR1 is LNHDA and CDR2 is SQIVND (reference sequence).

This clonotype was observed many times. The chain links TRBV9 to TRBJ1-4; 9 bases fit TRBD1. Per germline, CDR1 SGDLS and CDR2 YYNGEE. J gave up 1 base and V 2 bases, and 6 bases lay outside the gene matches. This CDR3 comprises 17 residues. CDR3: CASSVGTGWQTNEKLFF. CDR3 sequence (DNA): TGTGCCAGCAGCGTCGGGACAGGGTGGCAAACTAATGAAAAACTGTTTTTT. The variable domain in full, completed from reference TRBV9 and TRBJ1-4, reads DSGVTQTPKHLITATGQRVTLRCSPRSGDLSVYWYQQSLDQGLQFLIQYYNGEERAKGNILERFSAQQFPDLHSELNLSSLELGDSALYFCASSVGTGWQTNEKLFFGSGTQLSVL.

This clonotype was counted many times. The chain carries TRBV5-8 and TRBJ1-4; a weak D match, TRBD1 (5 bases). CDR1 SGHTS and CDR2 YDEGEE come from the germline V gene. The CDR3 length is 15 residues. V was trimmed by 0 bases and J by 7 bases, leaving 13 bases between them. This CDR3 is CASSLAMRGGEKLFF. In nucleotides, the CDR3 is TGTGCCAGCAGCTTGGCCATGAGGGGTGGTGAAAAACTGTTTTTT.

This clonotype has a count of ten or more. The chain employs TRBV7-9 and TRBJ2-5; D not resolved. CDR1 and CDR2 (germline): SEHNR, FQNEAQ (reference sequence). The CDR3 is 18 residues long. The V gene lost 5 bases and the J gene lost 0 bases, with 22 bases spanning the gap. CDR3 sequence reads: CASSKTWAKPPYQETQYF. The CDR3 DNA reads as TGTGCCAGCAGCAAAACTTGGGCCAAACCCCCGTACCAAGAGACCCAGTACTTC.

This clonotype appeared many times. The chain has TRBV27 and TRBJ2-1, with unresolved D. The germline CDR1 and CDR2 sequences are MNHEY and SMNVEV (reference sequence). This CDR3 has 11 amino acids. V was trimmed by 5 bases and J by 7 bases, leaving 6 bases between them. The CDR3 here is CASSRSNEQFF. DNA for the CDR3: TGTGCCAGCAGTCGGTCAAATGAGCAGTTCTTC.

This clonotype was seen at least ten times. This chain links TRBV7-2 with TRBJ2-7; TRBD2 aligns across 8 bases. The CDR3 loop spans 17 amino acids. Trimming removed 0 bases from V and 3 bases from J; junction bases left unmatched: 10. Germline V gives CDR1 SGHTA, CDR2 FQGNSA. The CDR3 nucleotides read TGTGCCAGCAGCTTAGCGAGGGGTAGCGGGACACACTACGAGCAGTACTTC. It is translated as CASSLARGSGTHYEQYF.